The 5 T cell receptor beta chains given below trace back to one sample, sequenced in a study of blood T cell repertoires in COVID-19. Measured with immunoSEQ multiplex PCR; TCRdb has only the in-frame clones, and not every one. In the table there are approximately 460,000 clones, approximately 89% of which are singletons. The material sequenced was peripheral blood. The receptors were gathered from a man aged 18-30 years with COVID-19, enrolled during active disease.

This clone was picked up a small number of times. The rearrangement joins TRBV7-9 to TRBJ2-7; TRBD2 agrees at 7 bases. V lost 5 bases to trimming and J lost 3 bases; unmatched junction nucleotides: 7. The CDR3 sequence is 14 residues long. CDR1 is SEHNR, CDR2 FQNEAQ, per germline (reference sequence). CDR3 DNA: TGTGCCAGCAGCCGAACTAGCGTGGGCTACGAGCAGTACTTC. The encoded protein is CASSRTSVGYEQYF.

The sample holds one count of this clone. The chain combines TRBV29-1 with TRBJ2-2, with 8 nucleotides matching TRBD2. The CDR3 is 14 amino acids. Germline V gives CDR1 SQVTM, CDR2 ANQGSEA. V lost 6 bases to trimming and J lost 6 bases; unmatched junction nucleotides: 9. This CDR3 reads CSVRGLGVPGELFF. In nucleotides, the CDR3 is TGCAGCGTGCGGGGACTAGGGGTTCCCGGGGAGCTGTTTTTT.

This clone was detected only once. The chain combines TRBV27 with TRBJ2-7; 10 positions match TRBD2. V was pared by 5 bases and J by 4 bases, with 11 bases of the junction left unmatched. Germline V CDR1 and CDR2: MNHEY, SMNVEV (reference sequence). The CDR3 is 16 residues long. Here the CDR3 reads CASSTWTSGGPYEQYF. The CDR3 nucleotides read TGTGCCAGCAGTACCTGGACTAGCGGAGGACCTTACGAGCAGTACTTC.

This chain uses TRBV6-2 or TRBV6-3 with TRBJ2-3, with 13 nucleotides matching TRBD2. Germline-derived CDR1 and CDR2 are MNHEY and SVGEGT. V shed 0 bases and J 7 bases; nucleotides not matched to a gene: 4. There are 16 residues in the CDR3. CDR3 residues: CASSYSTSGRRNTQYF. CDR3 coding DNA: TGTGCCAGCAGTTACTCGACTAGCGGGAGGCGGAATACGCAGTATTTT.

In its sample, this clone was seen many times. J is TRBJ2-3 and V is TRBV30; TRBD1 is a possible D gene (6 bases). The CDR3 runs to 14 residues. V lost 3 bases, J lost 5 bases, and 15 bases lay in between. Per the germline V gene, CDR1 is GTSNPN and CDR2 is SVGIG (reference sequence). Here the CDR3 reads CAWSPSPQGDTQYF. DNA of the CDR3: TGTGCCTGGAGCCCGAGCCCACAGGGAGATACGCAGTATTTT. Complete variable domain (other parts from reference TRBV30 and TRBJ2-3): SQTIHQWPATLVQPVGSPLSLECTVEGTSNPNLYWYRQAAGRGLQLLFYSVGIGQISSEVPQNLSASRPQDRQFILSSKKLLLSDSGFYLCAWSPSPQGDTQYFGPGTRLTVL.